Presented here are 16 T cell receptor beta chains from one specimen sequenced in a study of OX40 agonist ivuxolimab in advanced cancers. Only in-frame clones appear in the TCRdb table, and some are missing; sequencing was by immunoSEQ multiplex PCR. Of approximately 94,000 clones in the sample, around 90% were seen once. Material: CD4+ or CD8+ T cells sorted from blood, obtained in a trial of the OX40 agonist ivuxolimab. These receptors were obtained from an adult with an advanced solid tumor such as melanoma, head and neck, liver or kidney cancer.

Here the CDR3 reads CASSLTWQPQHF. The CDR3 nucleotides are TGTGCCAGCAGTTTAACGTGGCAGCCCCAGCATTTT. The gene calls are TRBV27 and TRBJ1-5; no reliable D call. Between the trimmed V and J ends, which lost 2 bases and 7 bases, there was a span of 6 bases. Germline V gene data show CDR1 as MNHEY and CDR2 as SMNVEV (reference sequence). This CDR3 spans 12 amino acids.

The V gene is TRBV27, the J gene TRBJ2-5, with D unclear. Trimming cost V 5 bases and J 2 bases, with 21 bases left between them. This CDR3 has 17 amino acids. Germline values: CDR1 MNHEY, CDR2 SMNVEV (reference sequence). CDR3 bases: TGTGCCAGCAGTCTCACCAGCCCACACTACGGTCAAGAGACCCAGTACTTC. Protein: CASSLTSPHYGQETQYF.

This chain links TRBV11-3 with TRBJ1-1; D not certain. The V end was cut by 5 bases, the J end by 5 bases, with 30 bases between. The CDR3 has 19 residues. Germline V gene data show CDR1 as SGHNT and CDR2 as YENEEA. CDR3: CASSTPGRASFRQHTEAFF. DNA of the CDR3: TGTGCCAGCAGCACCCCAGGAAGGGCATCTTTCCGACAACATACTGAAGCTTTCTTT.

The genes are TRBV5-1 and TRBJ2-1; D may match TRBD1 or TRBD2 (6 bases each). The germline V gene has CDR1 SGHRS and CDR2 YFSETQ. Trimming removed 0 bases from V and 0 bases from J, with 10 bases in between. The CDR3 length is 16 residues. The CDR3 here is CASSLDGGSSYNEQFF. CDR3 coding DNA: TGCGCCAGCAGCTTGGACGGGGGCAGCTCCTACAATGAGCAGTTCTTC.

This chain links TRBV7-2 with TRBJ2-3; unclear D gene. The length of the CDR3 is 11 residues. Germline loops: CDR1 SGHTA, CDR2 FQGNSA. V lost 5 bases and J 2 bases, leaving 2 bases between the germline ends. The CDR3 DNA sequence: TGTGCCAGCAGCCACACAGATACGCAGTATTTT. Translating gives CASSHTDTQYF.

The DNA of the CDR3 is TGTGCCAGCAGTTACTCGGAACCTGGGGCCAACGTCCTGACTTTC. It specifies CASSYSEPGANVLTF. V gene TRBV6-6 combines with J gene TRBJ2-6; D is uncertain. Trimming took 0 bases from V and 2 from J, leaving 5 bases between them. The CDR3 length is 15 residues. Germline V gene data show CDR1 as MNHNY and CDR2 as SVGAGI (reference sequence).

V is TRBV7-2 and J is TRBJ2-5, with TRBD2 matching 9 bases. CDR3 length equals 17 residues. J lost 4 bases, V lost 5 bases, and 14 bases had no gene match. Looked up from germline, CDR1 is SGHTA and CDR2 is FQGNSA. The CDR3 reads CASSPATLAGLVETQYF. Here the CDR3 DNA reads TGTGCCAGCAGCCCCGCCACGCTAGCGGGACTGGTAGAGACCCAGTACTTC. The full variable domain, completed using reference TRBV7-2 and TRBJ2-5, is GAGVSQSPSNKVTEKGKDVELRCDPISGHTALYWYRQSLGQGLEFLIYFQGNSAPDKSGLPSDRFSAERTGGSVSTLTIQRTQQEDSAVYLCASSPATLAGLVETQYFGPGTRLLVL.

V gene TRBV11-3 combines with J gene TRBJ2-7, with TRBD1 matching over 11 bases. V was pared by 3 bases and J by 0 bases, with 4 bases of the junction left unmatched. This CDR3 is 16 amino acids long. Looked up from germline, CDR1 is SGHNT and CDR2 is YENEEA. The CDR3 spells CASSFPGTGGSYEQYF. CDR3 sequence (DNA): TGTGCCAGCAGCTTCCCCGGGACAGGGGGCTCCTACGAGCAGTACTTC.

This chain links TRBV19 with TRBJ2-3; 10 bases agree with TRBD2. With V trimmed by 4 bases and J by 3 bases, 13 bases remained unmatched. CDR3 size: 18 residues. Germline values: CDR1 LNHDA, CDR2 SQIVND (reference sequence). The DNA for the CDR3 is TGTGCCAGTAGTACACAAAATTGGGGGACTAGCGTAACAGATACGCAGTATTTT. Its translation is CASSTQNWGTSVTDTQYF. The variable domain in full, completed from reference TRBV19 and TRBJ2-3, reads DGGITQSPKYLFRKEGQNVTLSCEQNLNHDAMYWYRQDPGQGLRLIYYSQIVNDFQKGDIAEGYSVSREKKESFPLTVTSAQKNPTAFYLCASSTQNWGTSVTDTQYFGPGTRLTVL.

This chain uses TRBV27 with TRBJ2-1; the D call may be TRBD1 or TRBD2 (5 bases each). The V end was cut by 8 bases, the J end by 10 bases, with 24 bases between. The CDR3 extends over 15 amino acids. CDR1 is MNHEY and CDR2 is SMNVEV in the germline V gene (reference sequence). CDR3 coding DNA: TGTGCCAGCGGGACCTTACAGGCGCCTCTTGGGGAGCAGTTCTTC. Amino acid sequence: CASGTLQAPLGEQFF.

This chain uses TRBV30 with TRBJ1-5; tentative D call: TRBD1 (5 bases). The ends were cut back, 2 bases at V and 2 bases at J, with 7 bases in the middle. Looked up from germline, CDR1 is GTSNPN and CDR2 is SVGIG (reference sequence). This CDR3 comprises 13 residues. CDR3 sequence (DNA): TGTGCCTGGAGTCCGGGGGGCAATCAGCCCCAGCATTTT. Amino acids: CAWSPGGNQPQHF.

This chain uses TRBV7-7 with TRBJ2-1; TRBD2 is a possible D gene (6 bases). The germline V and J ends were trimmed by 5 bases and 4 bases, with 9 bases remaining between them. CDR1 is SSHAT, CDR2 FNYEAQ, per germline (reference sequence). The CDR3 totals 13 residues. The CDR3 spells CASSISGYNEQFF. In DNA form, the CDR3 reads TGTGCCAGCAGCATTAGCGGATACAATGAGCAGTTCTTC.

The V gene is TRBV19, the J gene TRBJ1-4; 9 positions match TRBD1. The V and J ends lost 9 bases and 8 bases, in that order; junction bases with no gene match: 10. CDR3 length: 14 amino acids. Germline V CDR1 and CDR2: LNHDA, SQIVND (reference sequence). CDR3 DNA: TGTGCCAGCTTATCCGGGACAGGGAGGGAAAAACTGTTTTTT. This encodes CASLSGTGREKLFF.

The chain combines TRBV28 with TRBJ2-7; possibly TRBD1 for D (7 bases). The CDR3 is 15 amino acids. Trimming took off 6 bases at V and 4 bases at J, with 19 bases between the two ends. Germline V CDR1 and CDR2: MDHEN, SYDVKM. CDR3 sequence reads: CASSSGTLQGYEQYF. CDR3 bases: TGTGCCAGCAGCTCAGGGACTTTACAGGGGTACGAGCAGTACTTC.

The V and J genes are TRBV6-6 and TRBJ2-5; 9 bases are a match to TRBD2. Per germline, CDR1 MNHNY and CDR2 SVGAGI (reference sequence). The trim removed 2 bases at V and 13 bases at J, leaving 5 bases unmatched. This CDR3 spans 12 amino acids. The CDR3 loop reads CASSYGGGDPYF. The CDR3 coding sequence is TGTGCCAGCAGTTACGGCGGGGGGGACCCGTACTTC.

The rearrangement links TRBV4-1 to TRBJ2-7, with a weak D call TRBD2 (6 bases). Trimming removed 0 bases from V and 3 bases from J, with 21 bases in between. Looked up from germline, CDR1 is MGHRA and CDR2 is YSYEKL. This CDR3 region has 18 residues. The DNA of the CDR3 is TGCGCCAGCAGCCAAGAAGGGAGGTCCTGGCGGGCCGACTACGAGCAGTACTTC. Translated: CASSQEGRSWRADYEQYF.